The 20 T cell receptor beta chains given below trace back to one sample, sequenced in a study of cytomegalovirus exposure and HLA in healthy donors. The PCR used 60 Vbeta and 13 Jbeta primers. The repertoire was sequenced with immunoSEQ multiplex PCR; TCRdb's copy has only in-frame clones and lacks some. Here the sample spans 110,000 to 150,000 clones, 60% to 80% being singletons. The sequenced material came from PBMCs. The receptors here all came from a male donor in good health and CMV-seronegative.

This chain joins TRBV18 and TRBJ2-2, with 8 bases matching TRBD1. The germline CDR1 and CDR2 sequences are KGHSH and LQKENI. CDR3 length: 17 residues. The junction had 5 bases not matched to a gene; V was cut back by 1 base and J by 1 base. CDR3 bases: TGTGCCAGCTCACCACTAGGACAGGGCTTGAACACCGGGGAGCTGTTTTTT. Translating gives CASSPLGQGLNTGELFF.

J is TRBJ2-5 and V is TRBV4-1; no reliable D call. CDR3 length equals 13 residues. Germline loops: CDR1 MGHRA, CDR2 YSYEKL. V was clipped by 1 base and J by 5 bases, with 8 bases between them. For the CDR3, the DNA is TGCGCCAGCAGCCAAGGCGAGGAGGAGACCCAGTACTTC. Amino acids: CASSQGEEETQYF.

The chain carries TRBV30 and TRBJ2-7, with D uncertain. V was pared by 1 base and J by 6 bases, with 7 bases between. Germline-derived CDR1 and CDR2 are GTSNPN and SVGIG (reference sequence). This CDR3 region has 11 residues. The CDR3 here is CAWSDTGEQYF. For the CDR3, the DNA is TGTGCCTGGAGTGACACGGGCGAGCAGTACTTC.

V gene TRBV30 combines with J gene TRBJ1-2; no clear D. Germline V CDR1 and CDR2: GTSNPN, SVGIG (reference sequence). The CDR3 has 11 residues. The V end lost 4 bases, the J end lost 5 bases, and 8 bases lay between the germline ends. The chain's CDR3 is CAWTEAYGYTF. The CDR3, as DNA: TGTGCCTGGACGGAAGCGTATGGCTACACCTTC.

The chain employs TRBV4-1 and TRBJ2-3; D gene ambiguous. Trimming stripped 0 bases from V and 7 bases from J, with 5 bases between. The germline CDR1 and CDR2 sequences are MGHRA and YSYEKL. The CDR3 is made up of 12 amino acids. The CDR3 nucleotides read TGCGCCAGCAGCCAAGAATCAAATACGCAGTATTTT. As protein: CASSQESNTQYF.

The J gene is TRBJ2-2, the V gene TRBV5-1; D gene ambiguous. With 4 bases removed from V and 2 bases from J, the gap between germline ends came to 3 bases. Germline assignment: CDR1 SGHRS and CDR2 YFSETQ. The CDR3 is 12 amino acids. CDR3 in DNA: TGCGCCAGCAGCCCAAACACCGGGGAGCTGTTTTTT. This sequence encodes CASSPNTGELFF.

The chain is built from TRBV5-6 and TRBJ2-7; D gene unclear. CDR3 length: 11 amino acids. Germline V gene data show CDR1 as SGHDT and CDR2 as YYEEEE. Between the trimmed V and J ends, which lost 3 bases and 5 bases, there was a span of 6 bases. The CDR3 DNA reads TGTGCCAGCAGCTCTTCGGACGAGCAGTACTTC. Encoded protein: CASSSSDEQYF.

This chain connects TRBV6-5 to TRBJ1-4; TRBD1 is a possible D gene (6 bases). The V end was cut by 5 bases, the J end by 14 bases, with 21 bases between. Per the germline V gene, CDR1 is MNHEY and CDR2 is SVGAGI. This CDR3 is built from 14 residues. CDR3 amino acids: CASSVYEQGLPLFF. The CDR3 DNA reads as TGTGCCAGCAGTGTATACGAACAGGGCCTGCCGCTGTTTTTT.

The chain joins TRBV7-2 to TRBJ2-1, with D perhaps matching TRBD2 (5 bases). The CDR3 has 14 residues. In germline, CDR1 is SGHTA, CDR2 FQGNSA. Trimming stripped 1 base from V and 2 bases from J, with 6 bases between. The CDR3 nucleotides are TGTGCCAGCAGCTTAGGAGGGCCCTACAATGAGCAGTTCTTC. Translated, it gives CASSLGGPYNEQFF.

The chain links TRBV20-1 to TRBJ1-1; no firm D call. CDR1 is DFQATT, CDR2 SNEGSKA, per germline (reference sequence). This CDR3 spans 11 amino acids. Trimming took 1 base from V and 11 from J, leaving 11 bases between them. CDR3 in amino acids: CSARAGGWAFF. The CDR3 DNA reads TGCAGTGCTAGAGCCGGCGGATGGGCTTTCTTT.

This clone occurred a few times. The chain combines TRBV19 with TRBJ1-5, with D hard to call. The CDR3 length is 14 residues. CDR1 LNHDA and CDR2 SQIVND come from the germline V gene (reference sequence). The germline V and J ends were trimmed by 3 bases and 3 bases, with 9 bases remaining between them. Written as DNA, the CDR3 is TGTGCCAGTAGTATCCAACAGCACAATCAGCCCCAGCATTTT. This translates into CASSIQQHNQPQHF.

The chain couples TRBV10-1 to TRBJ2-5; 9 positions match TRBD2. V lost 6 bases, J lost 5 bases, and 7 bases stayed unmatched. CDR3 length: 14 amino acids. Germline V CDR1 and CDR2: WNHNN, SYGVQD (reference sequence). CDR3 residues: CASSAGLAGETQYF. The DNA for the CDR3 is TGCGCCAGCAGCGCGGGACTAGCAGGGGAGACCCAGTACTTC.

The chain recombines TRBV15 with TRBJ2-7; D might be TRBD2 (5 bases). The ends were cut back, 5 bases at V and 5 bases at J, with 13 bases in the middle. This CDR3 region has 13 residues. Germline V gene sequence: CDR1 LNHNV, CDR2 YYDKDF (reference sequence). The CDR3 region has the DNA TGTGCCACCAGCGGGTGGGAGACGGACGAGCAGTACTTC. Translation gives CATSGWETDEQYF.

The CDR3 DNA follows: TGTGCCAGCAGTGTAGACAATTACCAGCCCCAGCATTTT. Translated: CASSVDNYQPQHF. The V gene is TRBV6-1, the J gene TRBJ1-5; no clear D. The germline V and J ends were trimmed by 4 bases and 7 bases, with 11 bases remaining between them. The CDR3 sequence is 13 residues long. Germline V gene sequence: CDR1 MNHNS, CDR2 SASEGT.

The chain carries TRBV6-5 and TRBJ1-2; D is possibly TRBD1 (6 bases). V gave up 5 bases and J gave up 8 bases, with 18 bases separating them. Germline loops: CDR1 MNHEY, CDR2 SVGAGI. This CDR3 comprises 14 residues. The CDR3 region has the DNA TGTGCCAGCAGTCTTTTCAGGGGATATGAAGGCTACACCTTC. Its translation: CASSLFRGYEGYTF.

The CDR3 here is CASSAFAGLGSNEQFF. The CDR3 DNA sequence: TGTGCCAGCAGCGCCTTTGCGGGCCTGGGGAGCAATGAGCAGTTCTTC. The chain links TRBV7-9 to TRBJ2-1; tentatively, D is TRBD2 (5 bases). Germline V lookup: CDR1 SEHNR, CDR2 FQNEAQ (reference sequence). The V end lost 5 bases, the J end lost 6 bases, and 20 bases lay between the germline ends. The length of the CDR3 is 16 residues.

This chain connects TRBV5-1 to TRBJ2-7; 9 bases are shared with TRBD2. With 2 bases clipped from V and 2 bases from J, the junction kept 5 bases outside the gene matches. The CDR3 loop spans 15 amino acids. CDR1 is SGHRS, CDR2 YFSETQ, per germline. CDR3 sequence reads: CASSLTSGSTYEQYF. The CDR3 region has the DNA TGCGCCAGCAGCTTAACTAGCGGGTCTACCTACGAGCAGTACTTC.

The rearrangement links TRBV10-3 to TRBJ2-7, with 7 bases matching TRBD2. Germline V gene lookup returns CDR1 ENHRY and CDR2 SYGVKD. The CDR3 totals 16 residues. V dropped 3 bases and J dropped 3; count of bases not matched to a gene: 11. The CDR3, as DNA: TGTGCCATCAGTGACCTCACAGTGCGGGGGTTCTACGAGCAGTACTTC. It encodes CAISDLTVRGFYEQYF.

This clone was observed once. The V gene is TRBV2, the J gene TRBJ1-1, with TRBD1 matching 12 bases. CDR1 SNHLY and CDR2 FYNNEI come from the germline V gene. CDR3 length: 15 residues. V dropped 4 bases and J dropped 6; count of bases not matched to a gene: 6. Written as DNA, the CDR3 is TGTGCCAGCAGTGGGGGGACAGGGGGCCAAGCTGAAGCTTTCTTT. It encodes CASSGGTGGQAEAFF.

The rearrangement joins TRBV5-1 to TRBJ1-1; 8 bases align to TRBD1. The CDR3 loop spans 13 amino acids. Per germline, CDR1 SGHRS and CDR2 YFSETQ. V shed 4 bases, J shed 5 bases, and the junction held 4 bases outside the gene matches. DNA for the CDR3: TGCGCCAGCAGCGAGGACAGGGATACTGAAGCTTTCTTT. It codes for CASSEDRDTEAFF. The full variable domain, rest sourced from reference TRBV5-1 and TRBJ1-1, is KAGVTQTPRYLIKTRGQQVTLSCSPISGHRSVSWYQQTPGQGLQFLFEYFSETQRNKGNFPGRFSGRQFSNSRSEMNVSTLELGDSALYLCASSEDRDTEAFFGQGTRLTVV.